This T cell receptor beta chain was observed in a study of graft-versus-host responses after intestinal transplantation. Study context: Anti-thymocyte globulin induction preceded around 3 years of tacrolimus and steroid maintenance in all recipients.

The V gene end was trimmed by 3 bases and the J gene end by 3 bases; junction bases not matched to a gene: 10. There are 17 residues in the CDR3. Germline V gives CDR1 MGHRA, CDR2 YSYEKL. This clone appeared a single time. Its antigen is not identified. Libraries were prepared by immunoSEQ multiplex PCR; TCRdb keeps only in-frame clonotypes and omits some of them. The repertoire holds fewer than 130,000 clones, with around 93% as singletons. Study findings and constraints: Some patients had graft-donor T cell macrochimerism. In their allografts, the ratios of graft-versus-host to host-versus-graft T cell clones were high. Investigators detected GvH clones in recipient marrow, with some emerging earlier in ileum or blood.

The sequencing here drew on unstimulated CD8+ T cells sorted from spleen or lymph node cells, taken before intestinal transplant. The chain carries TRBV4-1 and TRBJ2-7; TRBD1 matches 11 bases. The origin of this receptor is a human donor who received an intestinal transplant. The chain's CDR3 is CASSHVAGTGGVYEQYF. The CDR3 nucleotides are TGCGCCAGCAGCCATGTCGCCGGGACAGGGGGGGTCTACGAGCAGTACTTC.